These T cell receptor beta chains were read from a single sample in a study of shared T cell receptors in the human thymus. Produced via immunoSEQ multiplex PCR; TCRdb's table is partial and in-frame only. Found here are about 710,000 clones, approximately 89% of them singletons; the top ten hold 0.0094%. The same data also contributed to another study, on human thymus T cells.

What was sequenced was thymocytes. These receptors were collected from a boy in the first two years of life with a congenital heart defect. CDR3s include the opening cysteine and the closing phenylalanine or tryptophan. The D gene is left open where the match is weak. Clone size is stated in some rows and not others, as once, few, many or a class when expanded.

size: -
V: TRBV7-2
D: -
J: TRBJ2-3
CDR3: CASSLRAPGADTQYF
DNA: TGTGCCAGCAGCTTAAGGGCCCCAGGGGCAGATACGCAGTATTTT

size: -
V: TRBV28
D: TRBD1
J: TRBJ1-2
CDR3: CASSPLGGGDSHILNYGYTF
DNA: TGTGCCAGCAGCCCCTTGGGGGGTGGGGACAGCCACATACTTAACTATGGCTACACCTTC

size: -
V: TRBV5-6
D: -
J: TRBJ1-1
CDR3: CASSSGQSSYTEAFF
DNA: TGTGCCAGCAGCTCGGGACAAAGTTCCTACACTGAAGCTTTCTTT

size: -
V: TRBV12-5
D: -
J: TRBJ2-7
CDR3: CASGWGGRRGNYEQYF
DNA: TGTGCTAGTGGTTGGGGAGGTAGAAGGGGAAACTACGAGCAGTACTTC

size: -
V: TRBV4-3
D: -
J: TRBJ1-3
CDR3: CASSQVPAETPGNTIYF
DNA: TGCGCCAGCAGCCAAGTGCCGGCCGAGACACCTGGAAACACCATATATTTT

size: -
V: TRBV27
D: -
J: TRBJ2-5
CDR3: CASSRIVAATKETQYF
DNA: TGTGCCAGCAGTCGTATCGTGGCAGCTACTAAAGAGACCCAGTACTTC

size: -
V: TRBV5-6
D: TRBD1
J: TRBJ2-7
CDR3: CASSCMDRGPCYEQYF
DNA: TGTGCCAGCAGTTGCATGGACAGGGGGCCCTGTTACGAGCAGTACTTC

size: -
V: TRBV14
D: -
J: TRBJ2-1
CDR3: CASSYHWTPSYNEQFF
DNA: TGTGCCAGCAGCTACCACTGGACTCCCTCCTACAATGAGCAGTTCTTC

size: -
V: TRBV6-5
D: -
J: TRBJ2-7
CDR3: CASRAGRNSYEQYF
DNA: TGTGCCAGCAGAGCCGGGAGAAATTCCTACGAGCAGTACTTC

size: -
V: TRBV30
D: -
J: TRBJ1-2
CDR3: CAWSGGISNYGYTF
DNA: TGTGCCTGGAGTGGGGGCATCTCTAACTATGGCTACACCTTC

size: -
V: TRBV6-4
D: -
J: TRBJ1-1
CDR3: CASRGGRRGGYEAFF
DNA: TGTGCCAGCAGGGGTGGCCGGAGGGGAGGATACGAAGCTTTCTTT

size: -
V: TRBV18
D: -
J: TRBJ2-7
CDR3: CASSPHFGVSEYHEQYF
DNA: TGTGCCAGCTCACCACATTTCGGCGTTTCGGAGTACCACGAGCAGTACTTC

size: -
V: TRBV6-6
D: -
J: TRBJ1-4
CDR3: CASSYFRTVHGKLFF
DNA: TGTGCCAGCAGTTACTTCCGGACAGTTCACGGAAAACTGTTTTTT

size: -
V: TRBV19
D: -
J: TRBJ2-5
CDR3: CASSKLGTPQETQYF
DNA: TGTGCCAGTAGTAAGCTTGGGACACCTCAAGAGACCCAGTACTTC

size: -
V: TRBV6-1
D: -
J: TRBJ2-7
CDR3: CASIQGSSSSYEQYF
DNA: TGTGCCAGCATCCAGGGGTCCTCGAGCTCCTACGAGCAGTACTTC

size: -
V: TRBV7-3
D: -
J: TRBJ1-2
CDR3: CASSQTGYGYTF
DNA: TGTGCCAGCAGCCAGACAGGCTATGGCTACACCTTC

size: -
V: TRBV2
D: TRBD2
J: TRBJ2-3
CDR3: CASSPGTSGKDTQYF
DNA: TGTGCCAGCAGTCCCGGGACTAGCGGGAAAGATACGCAGTATTTT

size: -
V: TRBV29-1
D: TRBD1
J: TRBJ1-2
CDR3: CSVDYGQGSTINYGYTF
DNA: TGCAGCGTTGATTACGGACAGGGTTCGACGATCAACTATGGCTACACCTTC

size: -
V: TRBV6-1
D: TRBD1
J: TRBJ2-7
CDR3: CASSWDRVYEQYF
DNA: TGTGCCAGCAGTTGGGACAGGGTTTACGAGCAGTACTTC

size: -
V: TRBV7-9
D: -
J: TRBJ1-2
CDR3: CASSLAGVPNTYGYTF
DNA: TGTGCCAGCAGCTTAGCGGGAGTCCCGAACACCTATGGCTACACCTTC

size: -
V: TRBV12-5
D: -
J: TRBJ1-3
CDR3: CASGCFLSGFFSGNTIYF
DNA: TGTGCTAGTGGTTGTTTCCTTTCAGGGTTCTTCTCTGGAAACACCATATATTTT

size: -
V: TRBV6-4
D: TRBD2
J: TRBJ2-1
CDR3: CASSPRTSGGAADEQFF
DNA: TGTGCCAGCAGTCCCCGGACTAGCGGGGGGGCCGCGGATGAGCAGTTCTTC

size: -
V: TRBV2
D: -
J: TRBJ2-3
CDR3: CASSGRVRADTQYF
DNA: TGTGCCAGCAGTGGCAGGGTGCGCGCAGATACGCAGTATTTT

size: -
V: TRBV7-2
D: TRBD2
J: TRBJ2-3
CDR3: CASSPPVAGAGTDTQYF
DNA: TGTGCCAGCAGCCCGCCGGTGGCGGGAGCGGGCACAGATACGCAGTATTTT

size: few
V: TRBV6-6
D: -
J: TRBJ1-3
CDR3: CASSYRGEPPGNTIYF
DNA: TGTGCCAGCAGTTACCGGGGGGAACCTCCTGGAAACACCATATATTTT

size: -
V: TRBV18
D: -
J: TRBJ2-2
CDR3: CASSPRPLAPNTGELFF
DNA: TGTGCCAGCTCACCGCGCCCACTAGCACCGAACACCGGGGAGCTGTTTTTT

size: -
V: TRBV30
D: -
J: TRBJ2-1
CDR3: CAWRRTGGHKLLAGGSNEQFF
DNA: TGTGCCTGGAGACGGACAGGGGGTCACAAACTATTAGCGGGGGGTTCCAATGAGCAGTTCTTC

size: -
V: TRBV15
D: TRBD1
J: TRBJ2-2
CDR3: CATSRFTHGQGRTGELFF
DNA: TGTGCCACCAGCAGATTTACCCATGGACAGGGAAGGACCGGGGAGCTGTTTTTT

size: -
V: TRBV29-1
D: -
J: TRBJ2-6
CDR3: CSVEEEVTGANVLTF
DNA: TGCAGCGTTGAAGAGGAGGTGACTGGGGCCAACGTCCTGACTTTC

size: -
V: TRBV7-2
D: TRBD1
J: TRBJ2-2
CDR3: CASSLAGQENTGELFF
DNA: TGTGCCAGCAGCTTAGCGGGACAGGAGAACACCGGGGAGCTGTTTTTT

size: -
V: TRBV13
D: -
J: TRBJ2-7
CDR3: CASSLETGPSSYEQYF
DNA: TGTGCCAGCAGCTTGGAGACAGGACCGAGCTCCTACGAGCAGTACTTC

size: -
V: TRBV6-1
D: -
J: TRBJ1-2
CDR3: CASSEFSAGQPYGYTF
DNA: TGTGCCAGCAGTGAATTCTCGGCAGGGCAACCTTATGGCTACACCTTC

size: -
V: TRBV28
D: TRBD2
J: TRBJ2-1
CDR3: CASSFGGDPSDEQFF
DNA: TGTGCCAGCAGTTTTGGGGGGGACCCTAGCGATGAGCAGTTCTTC

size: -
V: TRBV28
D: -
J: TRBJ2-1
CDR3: CASSWLVASSYNEQFF
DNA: TGTGCCAGCAGTTGGCTCGTAGCGAGCTCCTACAATGAGCAGTTCTTC

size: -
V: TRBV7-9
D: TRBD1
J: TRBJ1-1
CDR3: CASSPRTGDTEAFF
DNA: TGTGCCAGCAGCCCCCGGACAGGGGACACTGAAGCTTTCTTT

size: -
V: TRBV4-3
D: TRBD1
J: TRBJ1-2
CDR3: CASSQDRPPGTGEYGYTF
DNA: TGCGCCAGCAGCCAAGATCGCCCCCCCGGGACAGGGGAGTATGGCTACACCTTC

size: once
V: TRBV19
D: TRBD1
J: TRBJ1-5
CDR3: CASSIPDRPSNQPQHF
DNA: TGTGCCAGTAGTATCCCGGACAGGCCTAGCAATCAGCCCCAGCATTTT

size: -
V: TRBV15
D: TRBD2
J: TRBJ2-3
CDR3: CATSRGAGADTQYF
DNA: TGTGCCACCAGCAGGGGAGCGGGAGCAGATACGCAGTATTTT

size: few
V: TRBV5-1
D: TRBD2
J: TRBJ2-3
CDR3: CASSSGLAGSTDTQYF
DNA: TGCGCCAGCAGCTCGGGACTAGCGGGGAGCACAGATACGCAGTATTTT

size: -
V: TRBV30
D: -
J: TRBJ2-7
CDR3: CAWSRTLSSYEQYF
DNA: TGTGCCTGGAGTCGGACTTTAAGCTCCTACGAGCAGTACTTC

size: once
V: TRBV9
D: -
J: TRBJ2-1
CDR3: CASSGETTDYNEQFF
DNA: TGTGCCAGCAGCGGCGAGACAACAGACTACAATGAGCAGTTCTTC

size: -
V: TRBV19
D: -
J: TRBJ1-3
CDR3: CASSRILSGNTIYF
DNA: TGTGCCAGTAGCCGTATTCTCTCTGGAAACACCATATATTTT

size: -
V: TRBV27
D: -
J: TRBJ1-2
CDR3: CASSFANRVNYGYTF
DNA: TGTGCCAGCAGTTTTGCGAACAGGGTGAACTATGGCTACACCTTC

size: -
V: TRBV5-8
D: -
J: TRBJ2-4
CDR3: CASSLVRGDPHIQYF
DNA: TGTGCCAGCAGCTTAGTAAGGGGCGATCCGCACATTCAGTACTTC

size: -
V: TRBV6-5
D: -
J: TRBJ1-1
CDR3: CASSYQNTEAFF
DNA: TGTGCCAGCAGTTACCAGAACACTGAAGCTTTCTTT

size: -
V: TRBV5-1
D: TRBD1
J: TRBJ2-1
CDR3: CASSSGQGYEQFF
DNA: TGCGCCAGCAGCTCGGGACAGGGGTACGAGCAGTTCTTC

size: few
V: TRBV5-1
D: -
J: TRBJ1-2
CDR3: CASSGPGGGYTF
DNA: TGCGCCAGCAGCGGCCCAGGTGGAGGCTACACCTTC

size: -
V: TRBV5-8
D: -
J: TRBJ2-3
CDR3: CASSFFWGLRTDTQYF
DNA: TGTGCCAGCAGCTTCTTTTGGGGGCTTCGCACAGATACGCAGTATTTT

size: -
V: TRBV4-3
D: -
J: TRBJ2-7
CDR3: CASSQEGPGHNFSYEQYF
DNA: TGCGCCAGCAGCCAAGAAGGGCCGGGACACAATTTCTCCTACGAGCAGTACTTC

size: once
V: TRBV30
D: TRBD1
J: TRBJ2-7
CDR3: CAWSLKYRDRASYEQYF
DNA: TGTGCCTGGAGCTTAAAATACCGGGACAGGGCTTCCTACGAGCAGTACTTC

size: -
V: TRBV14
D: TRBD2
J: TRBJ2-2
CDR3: CASSPGLGGLNTGELFF
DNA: TGTGCCAGCAGCCCCGGCCTGGGGGGACTAAACACCGGGGAGCTGTTTTTT

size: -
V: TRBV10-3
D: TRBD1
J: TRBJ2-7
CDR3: CAISDTGAYEQYF
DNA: TGTGCCATCAGTGACACAGGGGCCTACGAGCAGTACTTC

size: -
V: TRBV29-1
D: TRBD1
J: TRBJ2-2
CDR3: CSVGGTANTGELFF
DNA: TGCAGCGTTGGAGGGACAGCGAACACCGGGGAGCTGTTTTTT